The 32 T cell receptor beta chains presented below share a single source sample, sequenced in a study of T cell repertoires in cytomegalovirus infection. No antigen has been assigned to these receptors. TCRdb reanalysed the reads using MiXCR and keeps one entry per CDR3 protein. The data hold around 300,000 distinct CDR3 sequences, with about 20% observed a single time. The sample was cultured PBMCs, taken from culture after CMV antigen stimulation. All receptors come from a human donor in good health (CMV status not recorded). Some clones in this sample may be carry-over from other donors' samples.

V and J are TRBV7-3 and TRBJ2-1; 7 bases line up with TRBD2. Germline CDR1 is SGHTA and CDR2 is FQGTGA. There are 14 residues in the CDR3. V lost 5 bases and J lost 3; bases outside the gene matches: 4. The CDR3 loop is CASSQASGYNEQFF. CDR3 DNA: TGTGCCAGCAGCCAAGCTAGCGGCTACAATGAGCAGTTCTTC.

This clonotype was picked up a small number of times. This chain uses TRBV20-1 with TRBJ2-1; 7 bases are shared with TRBD2. This CDR3 contains 13 residues. The V gene end was trimmed by 5 bases and the J gene end by 4 bases; junction bases not matched to a gene: 5. Germline lookup yields CDR1 DFQATT and CDR2 SNEGSKA (reference sequence). The CDR3 DNA follows: TGCAGTGCTCGGACTAGTTTTTACAATGAGCAGTTCTTC. This translates into CSARTSFYNEQFF.

The gene calls are TRBV4-3 and TRBJ2-2; tentative D call: TRBD2 (6 bases). Germline V lookup: CDR1 LGHNA, CDR2 YSLEER. V gave up 0 bases and J gave up 1 base, with 12 bases separating them. This CDR3 has 17 amino acids. The CDR3 bases are TGCGCCAGCAGCCAAGATCCGGGACTCTTGAACACCGGGGAGCTGTTTTTT. Its protein is CASSQDPGLLNTGELFF.

This clonotype was detected a few times. The V and J genes are TRBV4-3 and TRBJ2-3, with 10 positions matching TRBD2. The V and J ends lost 0 bases and 5 bases, in that order; junction bases with no gene match: 8. Germline lookup yields CDR1 LGHNA and CDR2 YSLEER. The CDR3 extends over 17 amino acids. CDR3 in amino acids: CASSQDPSGSRLDTQYF. The CDR3 nucleotides read TGCGCCAGCAGCCAAGATCCTAGCGGGAGCCGCCTAGATACGCAGTATTTT.

The CDR3 nucleotides read TGTGCCAGCAGCTGGATAGCGGGAGGTGGGACAGATACGCAGTATTTT. This sequence encodes CASSWIAGGGTDTQYF. The V gene is TRBV11-2, the J gene TRBJ2-3; TRBD2 aligns across 10 bases. J gave up 3 bases and V 4 bases, and 7 bases lay outside the gene matches. The CDR3 is 16 residues long. Germline-derived CDR1 and CDR2 are SGHAT and FQNNGV. Based on the CDR3 plus reference TRBV11-2 and TRBJ2-3, the full variable domain is EAGVAQSPRYKIIEKRQSVAFWCNPISGHATLYWYQQILGQGPKLLIQFQNNGVVDDSQLPKDRFSAERLKGVDSTLKIQPAKLEDSAVYLCASSWIAGGGTDTQYFGPGTRLTVL.

The chain joins TRBV19 to TRBJ2-5; possibly TRBD1 or TRBD2 for D (5 bases each). The V gene lost 9 bases and the J gene lost 4 bases, with 15 bases spanning the gap. Germline assignment: CDR1 LNHDA and CDR2 SQIVND (reference sequence). The CDR3 extends over 13 amino acids. The DNA for the CDR3 is TGTGCCAGCAGTGTTCAGGGAGTAGAGACCCAGTACTTC. Its translation is CASSVQGVETQYF.

The chain combines TRBV4-3 with TRBJ1-2; no clear D gene. Germline CDR1 and CDR2: LGHNA and YSLEER. This CDR3 comprises 18 residues. V shed 0 bases and J shed 2 bases, with 19 bases lying between them. CDR3 in DNA: TGCGCCAGCAGCCAAGAACTACCGACCGCCCTCCGAAACTATGGCTACACCTTC. Its translation is CASSQELPTALRNYGYTF.

The CDR3 region has the DNA TGTGCCAGCAGCTTAGACAGGTTCGAAGGCTACACCTTC. It is translated as CASSLDRFEGYTF. The rearrangement uses TRBV7-2 and TRBJ1-2; the D gene is possibly TRBD1 (5 bases). V was trimmed by 1 base and J by 8 bases, leaving 11 bases between them. The CDR3 loop spans 13 amino acids. The germline gives CDR1 SGHTA, CDR2 FQGNSA.

The rearrangement uses TRBV6-2 or TRBV6-3 and TRBJ1-5; the match to TRBD1 covers 7 bases. J gave up 5 bases and V 6 bases, and 7 bases lay outside the gene matches. Germline lookup yields CDR1 MNHEY and CDR2 SVGEGT. The CDR3 runs 14 residues. CDR3 loop: CASSPGQVHQPQHF. In DNA, the CDR3 is TGTGCCAGCAGCCCCGGACAGGTCCATCAGCCCCAGCATTTT.

This chain links TRBV7-8 with TRBJ1-4; a possible D gene is TRBD1 (5 bases). The germline V gene has CDR1 SGHVS and CDR2 FQNEAQ. Deletions cut 1 base from V and 8 bases from J, with 14 bases between. The CDR3 contains 15 residues. As DNA, the CDR3 is TGTGCCAGCAGCTTAGTCGGCGGGCAGGGCGAAAAACTGTTTTTT. This translates into CASSLVGGQGEKLFF.

Many counts were recorded for this clonotype. The chain employs TRBV7-2 and TRBJ1-5; no firm D call. Germline values: CDR1 SGHTA, CDR2 FQGNSA. With 2 bases removed from V and 7 bases from J, the gap between germline ends came to 12 bases. This CDR3 spans 14 amino acids. The CDR3 loop is CASSLRAHDQPQHF. Written as DNA, the CDR3 is TGTGCCAGCAGCTTAAGGGCCCACGACCAGCCCCAGCATTTT.

This clonotype was picked up many times. The chain employs TRBV7-3 and TRBJ1-3; TRBD1 aligns across 10 bases. Germline values: CDR1 SGHTA, CDR2 FQGTGA. Losses at the gene ends were 2 bases for V and 1 base for J; bases not matched to a gene: 5. The CDR3 length is 17 residues. CDR3 DNA sequence: TGTGCCAGCAGCTTATCGGGACAGGGGATGTCTGGAAACACCATATATTTT. Amino acids: CASSLSGQGMSGNTIYF.

CDR3 DNA: TGCAGCGACCCCCCCCCGGGGACTCCAGGGGAGCAGTTCTTC. Amino acid sequence: CSDPPPGTPGEQFF. This chain links TRBV29-1 with TRBJ2-1, with D possibly TRBD2 on 6 matching bases. CDR3 length: 14 residues. CDR1 and CDR2 from the germline V gene are SQVTM and ANQGSEA. Trimming stripped 7 bases from V and 10 bases from J, with 23 bases between.

This clonotype has only a few counts. The chain joins TRBV10-3 to TRBJ1-3; D is unresolved. The CDR3 runs 11 residues. V was shortened by 6 bases and J by 0 bases, with 0 bases between the two germline ends. Germline V lookup: CDR1 ENHRY, CDR2 SYGVKD. The CDR3 spells CAISSGNTIYF. The CDR3 DNA reads TGTGCCATCAGCTCTGGAAACACCATATATTTT.

This clonotype was seen a few times. The CDR3 protein is CASRTGTYSYEQYF. CDR3 nucleotide sequence: TGTGCCAGCAGGACCGGGACCTACTCCTACGAGCAGTACTTC. The chain employs TRBV28 and TRBJ2-7; D is possibly TRBD1 or TRBD2 (5 bases each). V was pared by 6 bases and J by 0 bases, with 12 bases between. The CDR3 contains 14 residues. CDR1 MDHEN and CDR2 SYDVKM come from the germline V gene.

The J gene is TRBJ1-1, the V gene TRBV4-1; D perhaps matches TRBD1 (5 bases). The CDR3 is made up of 16 amino acids. V shed 3 bases and J shed 10 bases, with 24 bases lying between them. Germline loops: CDR1 MGHRA, CDR2 YSYEKL. The CDR3 DNA reads as TGCGCCAGCAGCCACACCGGGAGGGTGAGGGGATCTGTAGCTTTCTTT. This gives the protein CASSHTGRVRGSVAFF.

This clonotype was counted between two and nine times. The genes are TRBV6-6 and TRBJ1-2, with no clear D. Germline-derived CDR1 and CDR2 are MNHNY and SVGAGI (reference sequence). V was shortened by 4 bases and J by 8 bases, with 17 bases between the two germline ends. The CDR3 runs to 14 residues. The CDR3 bases are TGTGCCAGCAGTTCGGTTGGCGGCGCGCAAGGCTACACCTTC. Protein product: CASSSVGGAQGYTF.

A few counts support this clonotype. The genes are TRBV7-9 and TRBJ2-3; 7 bases match TRBD2. Germline loops: CDR1 SEHNR, CDR2 FQNEAQ (reference sequence). V lost 4 bases to trimming and J lost 3 bases; unmatched junction nucleotides: 7. The CDR3 covers 15 residues. CDR3 residues: CASSSPLAATDTQYF. As DNA, the CDR3 is TGTGCCAGCAGCTCACCTCTAGCGGCGACAGATACGCAGTATTTT.

The genes are TRBV6-1 and TRBJ1-5; D not certain. Trimming pared 7 bases from V and 3 bases from J, leaving 13 bases between. Looked up from germline, CDR1 is MNHNS and CDR2 is SASEGT. The CDR3 runs to 14 residues. The CDR3 here is CASTPLLDNQPQHF. The DNA of the CDR3 is TGTGCCAGCACCCCTTTACTTGACAATCAGCCCCAGCATTTT.

This clonotype was seen ten or more times. The V and J genes are TRBV7-2 and TRBJ1-2; a weak D match, TRBD1 (5 bases). V was cut by 0 bases and J by 5 bases, with 10 bases left in between. In germline, CDR1 is SGHTA, CDR2 FQGNSA. This CDR3 has 14 residues. CDR3 sequence reads: CASSLAGTDYGYTF. The CDR3 DNA sequence: TGTGCCAGCAGCTTAGCCGGGACGGATTATGGCTACACCTTC.

This clonotype was seen many times. The chain employs TRBV7-2 and TRBJ2-7, with TRBD2 identical over 8 bases. V trimming: 2 bases; J trimming: 3 bases; junction bases outside the gene matches: 12. Germline loops: CDR1 SGHTA, CDR2 FQGNSA. The CDR3 runs 17 residues. CDR3 DNA: TGTGCCAGCAGCTTAATAGCGGGAAGGTACCTGGTCTACGAGCAGTACTTC. Residues: CASSLIAGRYLVYEQYF.

The gene calls are TRBV7-2 and TRBJ2-7; no definite D call. CDR1 and CDR2 (germline): SGHTA, FQGNSA. The CDR3 runs to 14 residues. The V end was cut by 3 bases, the J end by 0 bases, with 9 bases between. The CDR3 coding sequence is TGTGCCAGCAGCTTTGACCGTTTCTCCTACGAGCAGTACGTC. Translated: CASSFDRFSYEQYV.

In its sample, this clonotype was seen a few times. The J gene is TRBJ2-1, the V gene TRBV19; no firm D call. The CDR3 totals 14 residues. V lost 2 bases, J lost 1 base, and 6 bases lay in between. Germline CDR1 reads LNHDA; CDR2 reads SQIVND (reference sequence). The CDR3 nucleotides are TGTGCCAGTAGTATACGCGGTTCCTACAATGAGCAGTTCTTC. Protein: CASSIRGSYNEQFF.

This clonotype was counted a few times. The chain links TRBV20-1 to TRBJ2-7; 9 nucleotides align to TRBD1. There are 14 residues in the CDR3. CDR1 DFQATT and CDR2 SNEGSKA come from the germline V gene (reference sequence). The junction had 12 bases not matched to a gene; V was cut back by 6 bases and J by 6 bases. The CDR3 loop is CSAIRGTGLGEQYF. Written as DNA, the CDR3 is TGCAGTGCCATTCGCGGGACAGGGTTGGGCGAGCAGTACTTC.

The chain recombines TRBV5-4 with TRBJ2-7, with 11 bases matching TRBD2. CDR1 and CDR2 from the germline V gene are SGHNT and YYREEE (reference sequence). The CDR3 length is 17 residues. With 2 bases clipped from V and 4 bases from J, the junction kept 11 bases outside the gene matches. The CDR3 here is CASSLDISGRAGYEQYF. DNA for the CDR3: TGTGCCAGCAGCTTAGATATTAGCGGGAGGGCCGGGTACGAGCAGTACTTC.

The chain combines TRBV4-3 with TRBJ2-3; 10 nucleotides match TRBD2. CDR1 is LGHNA and CDR2 is YSLEER in the germline V gene. This CDR3 comprises 15 residues. V trimming: 5 bases; J trimming: 1 base; junction bases outside the gene matches: 3. The CDR3, as DNA: TGCGCCAGCAGCTCCCTAGCGGGGGGCACAGATACGCAGTATTTT. As protein: CASSSLAGGTDTQYF.

As for this clonotype: One end of the junction fails to match germline, which may point to a read error. CDR3 nucleotides: TGTGCCAGCAGTTACGAGGGGAATTCACCCCCCCACTTT. The encoded protein is CASSYEGNSPPHF. This rearrangement joins TRBV6-8 to TRBJ1-6; TRBD1 is a possible D gene (5 bases). The length of the CDR3 is 13 residues. Germline V gene sequence: CDR1 MNHGY, CDR2 SAAAGT.

This clonotype was seen a handful of times. The V call is TRBV5-4, the J call TRBJ2-3; D ambiguous. Trimming pared 3 bases from V and 2 bases from J, leaving 13 bases between. CDR1 and CDR2 (germline): SGHNT, YYREEE (reference sequence). The CDR3 is 15 amino acids. The CDR3 DNA follows: TGTGCCAGCAGCTCCTCCGGCGGCTTCACAGATACGCAGTATTTT. This gives the protein CASSSSGGFTDTQYF. Full variable domain (missing parts from reference TRBV5-4 and TRBJ2-3): ETGVTQSPTHLIKTRGQQVTLRCSSQSGHNTVSWYQQALGQGPQFIFQYYREEENGRGNFPPRFSGLQFPNYSSELNVNALELDDSALYLCASSSSGGFTDTQYFGPGTRLTVL.

The chain is built from TRBV7-9 and TRBJ2-1; the D is unclear. V was pared by 2 bases and J by 5 bases, with 4 bases between. The CDR3 has 12 amino acids. From germline, CDR1 is SEHNR and CDR2 FQNEAQ (reference sequence). DNA for the CDR3: TGTGCCAGCAGCTTACAGGACAATGAGCAGTTCTTC. Translation: CASSLQDNEQFF.

This chain joins TRBV29-1 and TRBJ2-1; 11 positions agree with TRBD2. The length of the CDR3 is 17 residues. J gave up 4 bases and V 0 bases, and 8 bases lay outside the gene matches. Germline V gene data show CDR1 as SQVTM and CDR2 as ANQGSEA. The CDR3 DNA is TGCAGCGTTGAAGATGTTATTGGGACTAGCGGTTACAATGAGCAGTTCTTC. Amino acid sequence: CSVEDVIGTSGYNEQFF.

The CDR3 loop is CASSPPGGEDTQYF. The CDR3 coding sequence is TGTGCCAGCAGTCCCCCAGGGGGGGAGGATACGCAGTATTTT. The rearrangement links TRBV6-6 to TRBJ2-3; D could derive from TRBD1 or TRBD2 (7 bases each). V was trimmed by 5 bases and J by 6 bases, leaving 15 bases between them. Looked up from germline, CDR1 is MNHNY and CDR2 is SVGAGI (reference sequence). The CDR3 extends over 14 amino acids.

The chain carries TRBV15 and TRBJ1-2; 8 bases map to TRBD1. There are 16 residues in the CDR3. From germline, CDR1 is LNHNV and CDR2 YYDKDF (reference sequence). The chain's CDR3 is CVTIPGQVASGYGYTF. CDR3 nucleotide sequence: TGTGTCACTATCCCGGGACAGGTTGCATCGGGCTATGGCTACACCTTC.